This T cell receptor beta chain was identified during a study of shared clonotypes between healthy human individuals. Study outcomes and limitations: Owing to a small donor count, the genetic and exposure-history diversity represented was limited.

Clones were read by immunoSEQ multiplex PCR, and TCRdb kept only the in-frame ones, dropping some. The table includes about 2 million clones, roughly 94% detected once. Germline CDR1 MNHNS, CDR2 SASEGT. This CDR3 region has 10 residues. Trimming left V 2 bases short and J 9 bases short, with 1 base between. As regards this clone: Its antigen is still unknown.

Sequenced input: naive CD4+ T cells sorted from blood. This sample's subset: CD45RA+ positively selected. This clonotype originated in a man between 18 and 35 years old in good health. The J gene is TRBJ1-4, the V gene TRBV6-1; unclear D gene. CDR3 sequence reads: CASSEQKLFF. As DNA, the CDR3 is TGTGCCAGCAGTGAACAAAAACTGTTTTTT.